The clone carrying this T cell receptor (beta chain) has a count of ten or more. Its antigen remains unknown. Treatment of any kind had been given to no patient before thyroid surgery. Germline-derived CDR1 and CDR2 are SNHLY and FYNNEI. The CDR3 length is 14 residues. V shed 9 bases and J shed 2 bases, with 17 bases lying between them. Original analysis: A classifier of distant metastasis in papillary thyroid cancer was built from CDR3 differences (across clinicopathological groups). TCRdb re-called the PCR reads through MiXCR. The authors' filters were not applied to this entry. Here the sample spans about 39,000 clones, over 10% being singletons. The sample is drawn from a study of metastatic and nonmetastatic thyroid tumors. Study context: Repertoires from malignant and benign thyroid patients were compared across blood and tumor or nodule tissue.

The study's findings and limits: Compared with benign nodules, malignant thyroid tumors were reported to have significantly higher TCR beta diversity in both blood and tumor.

The chain recombines TRBV2 with TRBJ2-7; possibly TRBD1 for D (5 bases). The specimen sequenced was blood. The receptor's source is a male donor with papillary thyroid cancer or a benign thyroid nodule (not recorded which). Some clones in this sample may be carry-over from other donors' samples. Written as DNA, the CDR3 is TGTGCCAGTAGAGTAACGACAGAAACCTACGAGCAGTACTTC. It translates to CASRVTTETYEQYF.